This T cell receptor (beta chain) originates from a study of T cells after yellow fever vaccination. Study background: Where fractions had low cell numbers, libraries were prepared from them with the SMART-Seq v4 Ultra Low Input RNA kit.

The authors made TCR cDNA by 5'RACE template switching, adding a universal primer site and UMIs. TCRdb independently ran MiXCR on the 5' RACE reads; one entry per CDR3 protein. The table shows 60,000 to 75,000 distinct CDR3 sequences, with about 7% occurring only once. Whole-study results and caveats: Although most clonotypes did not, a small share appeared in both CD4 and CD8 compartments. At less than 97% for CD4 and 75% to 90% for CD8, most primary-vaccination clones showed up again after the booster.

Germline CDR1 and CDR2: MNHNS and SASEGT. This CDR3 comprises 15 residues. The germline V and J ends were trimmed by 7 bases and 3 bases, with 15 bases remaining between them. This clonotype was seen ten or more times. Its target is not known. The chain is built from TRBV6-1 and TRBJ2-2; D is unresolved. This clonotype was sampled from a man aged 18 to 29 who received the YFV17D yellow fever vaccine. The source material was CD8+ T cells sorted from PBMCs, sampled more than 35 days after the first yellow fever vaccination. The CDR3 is CASTPLGSYTGELFF. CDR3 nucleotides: TGTGCCAGCACCCCGCTGGGGTCATACACCGGGGAGCTGTTTTTT.